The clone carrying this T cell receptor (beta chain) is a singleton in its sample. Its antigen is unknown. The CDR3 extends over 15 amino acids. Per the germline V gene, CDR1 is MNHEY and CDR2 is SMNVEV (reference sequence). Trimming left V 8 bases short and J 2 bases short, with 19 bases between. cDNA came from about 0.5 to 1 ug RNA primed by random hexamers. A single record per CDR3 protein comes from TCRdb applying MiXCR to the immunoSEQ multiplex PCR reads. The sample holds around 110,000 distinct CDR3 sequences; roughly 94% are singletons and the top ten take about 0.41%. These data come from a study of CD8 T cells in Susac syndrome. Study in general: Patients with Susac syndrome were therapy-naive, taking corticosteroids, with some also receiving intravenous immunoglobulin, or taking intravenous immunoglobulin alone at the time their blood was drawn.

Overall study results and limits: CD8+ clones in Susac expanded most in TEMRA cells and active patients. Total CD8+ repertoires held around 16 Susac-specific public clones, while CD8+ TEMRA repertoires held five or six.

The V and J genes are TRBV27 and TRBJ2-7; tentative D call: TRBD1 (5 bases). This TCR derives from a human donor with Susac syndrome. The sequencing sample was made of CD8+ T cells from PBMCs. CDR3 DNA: TGTGCCAGCCGCTATAGGGGCTATCCAGCCTACGAGCAGTACTTC. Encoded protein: CASRYRGYPAYEQYF.